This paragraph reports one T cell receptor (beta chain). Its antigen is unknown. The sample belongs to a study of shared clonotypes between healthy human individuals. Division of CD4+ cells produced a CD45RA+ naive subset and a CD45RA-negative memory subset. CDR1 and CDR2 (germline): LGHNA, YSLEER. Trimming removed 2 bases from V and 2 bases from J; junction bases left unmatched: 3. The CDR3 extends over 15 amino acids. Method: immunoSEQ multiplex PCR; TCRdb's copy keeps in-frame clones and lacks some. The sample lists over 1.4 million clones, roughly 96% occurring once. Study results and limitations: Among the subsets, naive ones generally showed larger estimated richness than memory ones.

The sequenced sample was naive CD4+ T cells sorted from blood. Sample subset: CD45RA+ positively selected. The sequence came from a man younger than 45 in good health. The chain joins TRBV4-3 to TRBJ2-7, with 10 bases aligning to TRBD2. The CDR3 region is CASSQLAGVPYEQYF. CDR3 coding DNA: TGCGCCAGCAGCCAACTAGCGGGAGTACCCTACGAGCAGTACTTC.